The 10 T cell receptor beta chains reported below all come from one sample, sequenced in a study of T-cell memory formation after mild COVID-19. MiXCR, run by TCRdb on the 5' RACE reads, gives a single entry per CDR3 protein. The data contain under 300,000 distinct CDR3 sequences, 8% to 9.5% of them singletons. Input material: PBMCs or a T cell subset sorted from them (not recorded which). The receptors shown here come from a young man who had mild COVID-19 (a few samples of this study predate the infection). Cell type and time point are not known.

This clonotype was observed a few times. V and J are TRBV7-2 and TRBJ1-1, with D unclear. Trimming removed 2 bases from V and 3 bases from J, with 7 bases in between. CDR3 size: 13 residues. CDR1 is SGHTA and CDR2 is FQGNSA in the germline V gene. The CDR3 loop reads CASSLSAYTEAFF. The CDR3 coding sequence is TGTGCCAGCAGCTTATCCGCCTACACTGAAGCTTTCTTT.

CDR3 DNA sequence: TGTGCCAGCAGCTTATATGCAGACAATGAGCAGTTCTTC. Translated: CASSLYADNEQFF. The chain joins TRBV7-3 to TRBJ2-1; D is uncertain. V lost 2 bases and J lost 5, with 7 bases in between. The germline CDR1 and CDR2 sequences are SGHTA and FQGTGA. This CDR3 spans 13 amino acids.

This clonotype has only a few counts. This sequence joins TRBV27 and TRBJ1-2; D unresolved. CDR1 is MNHEY and CDR2 is SMNVEV in the germline V gene (reference sequence). The CDR3 contains 13 residues. Trimming removed 0 bases from V and 6 bases from J, with 8 bases in between. In DNA form, the CDR3 reads TGTGCCAGCAGTTTATCAATGACGGATGGCTACACCTTC. Protein sequence: CASSLSMTDGYTF.

The chain carries TRBV12-3 or TRBV12-4 and TRBJ1-2; D is ambiguous. The CDR3 has 12 residues. Between the trimmed V and J ends, which lost 6 bases and 0 bases, there was a span of 5 bases. The chain's CDR3 is CASRFTNYGYTF. The CDR3 DNA reads as TGTGCCAGCAGGTTTACTAACTATGGCTACACCTTC.

V is TRBV6-5 and J is TRBJ1-1; possibly TRBD1 for D (5 bases). The CDR3 runs 13 residues. Germline CDR1 is MNHEY and CDR2 is SVGAGI. V was cut by 5 bases and J by 4 bases, with 11 bases left in between. CDR3 nucleotide sequence: TGTGCCAGCAGTCCCCGGACAAGCACTGAAGCTTTCTTT. Protein product: CASSPRTSTEAFF.

The chain combines TRBV6-5 with TRBJ1-3, with D perhaps matching TRBD1 (5 bases). V shed 9 bases and J shed 6 bases, with 15 bases lying between them. This CDR3 contains 13 residues. Per the germline V gene, CDR1 is MNHEY and CDR2 is SVGAGI. CDR3 region: CARIEGSKNTIYF. In nucleotides, the CDR3 is TGTGCCAGGATAGAGGGGTCGAAAAACACCATATATTTT.

A few counts support this clonotype. The chain carries TRBV7-2 and TRBJ1-1, with D possibly being TRBD1 (5 bases). Germline V gives CDR1 SGHTA, CDR2 FQGNSA. V shed 8 bases and J shed 2 bases, with 9 bases lying between them. CDR3 length: 12 residues. In nucleotides, the CDR3 is TGTGCCAGCGGGGGGTATAACACTGAAGCTTTCTTT. Translated, it gives CASGGYNTEAFF.

The J gene is TRBJ1-1, the V gene TRBV4-1; maybe TRBD1 (5 bases). V lost 6 bases, J lost 4 bases, and 15 bases lay in between. Germline assignment: CDR1 MGHRA and CDR2 YSYEKL. The CDR3 totals 14 residues. The CDR3 spells CASRASGGSTEAFF. CDR3 DNA sequence: TGCGCCAGCAGAGCATCGGGGGGGAGCACTGAAGCTTTCTTT.

This clonotype turned up a few times. CDR3 amino acids: CASSSGAGTGNTGELFF. In nucleotides, the CDR3 is TGTGCCAGCAGCTCCGGGGCCGGGACAGGGAACACCGGGGAGCTGTTTTTT. The chain combines TRBV7-3 with TRBJ2-2, with 8 bases identical to TRBD1. The V and J ends lost 4 bases and 1 base, in that order; junction bases with no gene match: 8. The CDR3 runs 17 residues. The germline CDR1 and CDR2 sequences are SGHTA and FQGTGA. Full variable domain (rest looked up from reference TRBV7-3 and TRBJ2-2): GAGVSQTPSNKVTEKGKYVELRCDPISGHTALYWYRQSLGQGPEFLIYFQGTGAADDSGLPNDRFFAVRPEGSVSTLKIQRTERGDSAVYLCASSSGAGTGNTGELFFGEGSRLTVL.

This chain uses TRBV6-5 with TRBJ2-2; D is perhaps TRBD2 (6 bases). In germline, CDR1 is MNHEY, CDR2 SVGAGI. V lost 8 bases and J lost 2, with 9 bases in between. The CDR3 has 13 amino acids. The CDR3 protein is CASGGLNTGELFF. In DNA form, the CDR3 reads TGTGCCAGCGGAGGGTTAAACACCGGGGAGCTGTTTTTT.